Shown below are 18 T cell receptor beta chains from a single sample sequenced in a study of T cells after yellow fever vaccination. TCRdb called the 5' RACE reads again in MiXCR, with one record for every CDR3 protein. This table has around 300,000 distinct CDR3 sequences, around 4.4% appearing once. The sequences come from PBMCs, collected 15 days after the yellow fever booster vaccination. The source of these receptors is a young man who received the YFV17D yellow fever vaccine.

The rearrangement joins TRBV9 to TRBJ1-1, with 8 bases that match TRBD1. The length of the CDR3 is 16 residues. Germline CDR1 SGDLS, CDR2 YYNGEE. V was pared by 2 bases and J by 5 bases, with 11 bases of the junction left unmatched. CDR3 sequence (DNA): TGTGCCAGCAGCGTTGGGGACAGGCCATCTGGGACTGAAGCTTTCTTT. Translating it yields CASSVGDRPSGTEAFF.

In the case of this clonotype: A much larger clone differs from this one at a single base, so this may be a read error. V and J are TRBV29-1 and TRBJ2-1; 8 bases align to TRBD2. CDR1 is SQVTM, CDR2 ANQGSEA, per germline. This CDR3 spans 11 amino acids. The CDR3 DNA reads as TGCAGCGTCGGGGGGGACGGTGAGGAGTTCTTC. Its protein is CSVGGDGEEFF.

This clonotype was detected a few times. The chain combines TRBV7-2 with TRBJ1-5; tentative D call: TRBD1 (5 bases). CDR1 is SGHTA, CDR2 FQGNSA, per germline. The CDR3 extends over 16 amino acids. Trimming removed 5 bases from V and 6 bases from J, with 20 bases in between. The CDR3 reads CASSPGAGRSGQPQHF. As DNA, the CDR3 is TGTGCCAGCAGCCCCGGGGCAGGGAGATCGGGTCAGCCCCAGCATTTT.

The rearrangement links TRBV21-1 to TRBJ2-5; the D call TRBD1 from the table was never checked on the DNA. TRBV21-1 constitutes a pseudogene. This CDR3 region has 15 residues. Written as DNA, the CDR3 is TGTGCCAGCAGAAGGAGCCGGGTCATCCGAGAGACCCAGTACTTC. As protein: CASRRSRVIRETQYF.

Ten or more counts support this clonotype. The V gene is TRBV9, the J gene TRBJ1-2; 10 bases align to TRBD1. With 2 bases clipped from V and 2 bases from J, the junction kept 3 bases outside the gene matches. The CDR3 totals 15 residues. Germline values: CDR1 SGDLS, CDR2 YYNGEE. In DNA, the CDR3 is TGTGCCAGCAGCGTCTCGGACAGGGGGAACTATGGCTACACCTTC. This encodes CASSVSDRGNYGYTF.

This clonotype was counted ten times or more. CDR3 coding DNA: TGTGCCAGCAGCAACCGGGACAGGGGTGACATTCAGTACTTC. Its translation is CASSNRDRGDIQYF. The chain employs TRBV3-1 and TRBJ2-4, with TRBD1 matching 10 bases. CDR3 length: 14 residues. Trimming took 5 bases from V and 8 from J; bases not matched to a gene: 6. Germline V gene lookup returns CDR1 LGHDT and CDR2 YNNKEL (reference sequence).

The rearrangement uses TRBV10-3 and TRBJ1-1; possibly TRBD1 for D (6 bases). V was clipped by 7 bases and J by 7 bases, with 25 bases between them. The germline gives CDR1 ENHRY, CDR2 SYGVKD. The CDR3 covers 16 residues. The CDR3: CAIMDPRLGARDEAFF. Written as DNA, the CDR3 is TGTGCCATCATGGACCCTCGGTTGGGGGCCAGGGATGAAGCTTTCTTT.

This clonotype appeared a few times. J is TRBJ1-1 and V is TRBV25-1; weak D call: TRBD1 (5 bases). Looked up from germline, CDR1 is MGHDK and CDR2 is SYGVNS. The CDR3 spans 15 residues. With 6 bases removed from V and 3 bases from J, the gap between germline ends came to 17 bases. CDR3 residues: CASRGGKRWDTEAFF. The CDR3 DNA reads TGTGCCAGCAGGGGGGGGAAACGGTGGGACACTGAAGCTTTCTTT.

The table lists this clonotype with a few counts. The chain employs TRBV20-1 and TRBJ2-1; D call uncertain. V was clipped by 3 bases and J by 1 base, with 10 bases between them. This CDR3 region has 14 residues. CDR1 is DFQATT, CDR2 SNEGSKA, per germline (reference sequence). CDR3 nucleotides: TGCAGTGCTAGGGGCAGGATATCCTACAATGAGCAGTTCTTC. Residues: CSARGRISYNEQFF.

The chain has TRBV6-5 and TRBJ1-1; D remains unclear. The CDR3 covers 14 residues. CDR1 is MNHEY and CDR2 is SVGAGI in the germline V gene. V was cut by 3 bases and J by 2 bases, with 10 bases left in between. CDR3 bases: TGTGCCAGCAGTTATCTTCCCGGAAACACTGAAGCTTTCTTT. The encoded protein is CASSYLPGNTEAFF.

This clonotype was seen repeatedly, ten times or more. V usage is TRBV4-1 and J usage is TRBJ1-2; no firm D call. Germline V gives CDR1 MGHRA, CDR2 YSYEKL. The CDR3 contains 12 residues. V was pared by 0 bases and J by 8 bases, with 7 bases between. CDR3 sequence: CASSQEASGYTF. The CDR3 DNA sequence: TGCGCCAGCAGCCAAGAAGCCTCCGGCTACACCTTC.

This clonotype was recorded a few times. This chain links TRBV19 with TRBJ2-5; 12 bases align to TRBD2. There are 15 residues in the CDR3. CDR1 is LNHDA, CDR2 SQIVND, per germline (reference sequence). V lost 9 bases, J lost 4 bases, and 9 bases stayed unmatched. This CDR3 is CASSGLAGILETQYF. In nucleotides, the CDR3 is TGTGCCAGCAGTGGACTAGCGGGGATACTAGAGACCCAGTACTTC.

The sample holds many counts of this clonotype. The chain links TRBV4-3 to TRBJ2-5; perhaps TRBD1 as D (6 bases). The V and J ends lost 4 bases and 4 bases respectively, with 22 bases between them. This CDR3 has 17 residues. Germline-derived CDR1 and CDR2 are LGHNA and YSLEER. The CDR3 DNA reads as TGCGCCAGCAGCCCCCACTCCAGGGGATCGTTGGGAGAGACCCAGTACTTC. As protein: CASSPHSRGSLGETQYF.

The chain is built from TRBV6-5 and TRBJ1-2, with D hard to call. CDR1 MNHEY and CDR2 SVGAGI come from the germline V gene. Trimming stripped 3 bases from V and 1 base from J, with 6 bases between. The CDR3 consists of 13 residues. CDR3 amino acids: CASSYAFNYGYTF. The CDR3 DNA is TGTGCCAGCAGTTATGCGTTTAACTATGGCTACACCTTC.

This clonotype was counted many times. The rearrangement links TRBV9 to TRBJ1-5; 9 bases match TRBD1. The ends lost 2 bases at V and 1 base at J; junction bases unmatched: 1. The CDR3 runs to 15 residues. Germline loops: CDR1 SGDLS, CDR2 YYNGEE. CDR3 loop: CASSVGTGSNQPQHF. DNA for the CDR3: TGTGCCAGCAGCGTTGGGACAGGGAGCAATCAGCCCCAGCATTTT.

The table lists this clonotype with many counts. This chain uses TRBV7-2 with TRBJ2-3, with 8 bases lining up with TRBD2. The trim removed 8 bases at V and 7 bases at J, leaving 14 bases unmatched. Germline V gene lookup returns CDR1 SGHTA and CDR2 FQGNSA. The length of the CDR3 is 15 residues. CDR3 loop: CASSRGGPVRNTQYF. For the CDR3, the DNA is TGTGCCAGCTCCCGGGGGGGGCCGGTGAGAAATACGCAGTATTTT.

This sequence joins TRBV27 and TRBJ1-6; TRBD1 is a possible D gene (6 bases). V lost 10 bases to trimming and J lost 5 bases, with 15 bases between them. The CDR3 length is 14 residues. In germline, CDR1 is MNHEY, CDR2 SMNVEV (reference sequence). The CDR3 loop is CAIEEGGHNSPLHF. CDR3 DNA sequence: TGTGCCATCGAAGAGGGGGGGCATAATTCACCCCTCCACTTT.

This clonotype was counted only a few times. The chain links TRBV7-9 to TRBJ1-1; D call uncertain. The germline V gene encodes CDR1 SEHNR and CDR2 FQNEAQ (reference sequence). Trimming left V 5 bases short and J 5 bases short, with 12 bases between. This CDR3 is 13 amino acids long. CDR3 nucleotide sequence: TGTGCCAGCAGCGGGAGCCACTGGACTGAAGCTTTCTTT. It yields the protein CASSGSHWTEAFF.